The present T cell receptor beta chain was sequenced within a study of sequential checkpoint blockade in melanoma. Study background: Patients were randomized 1:1 to nivolumab-then-ipilimumab or ipilimumab-then-nivolumab first-line. Maintenance nivolumab came after either treatment sequence.

Germline V CDR1 and CDR2: KGHSH, LQKENI. This CDR3 has 13 amino acids. V gave up 2 bases and J gave up 7 bases, with 8 bases separating them. Profiled with immunoSEQ multiplex PCR; TCRdb holds only in-frame clones, not every one. This table holds 35,000 to 50,000 clones, roughly 90% found once. Treatment: randomized to nivolumab then ipilimumab (arm A) or the reverse (arm B). Patients had received no earlier DNA-damaging chemotherapy. Live CD3+CD8+ CD19− CD56− cells were sorted from PBMCs. The rearrangement joins TRBV18 to TRBJ1-4, with D perhaps TRBD1 (5 bases). The receptor comes from a human donor with melanoma. Material: CD8+ T cells sorted from blood (inferred from file names), obtained from a patient given nivolumab and ipilimumab in sequence. The CDR3 DNA reads as TGTGCCAGCTCACCATCGACAGCTGAAAAACTGTTTTTT. It yields the protein CASSPSTAEKLFF.